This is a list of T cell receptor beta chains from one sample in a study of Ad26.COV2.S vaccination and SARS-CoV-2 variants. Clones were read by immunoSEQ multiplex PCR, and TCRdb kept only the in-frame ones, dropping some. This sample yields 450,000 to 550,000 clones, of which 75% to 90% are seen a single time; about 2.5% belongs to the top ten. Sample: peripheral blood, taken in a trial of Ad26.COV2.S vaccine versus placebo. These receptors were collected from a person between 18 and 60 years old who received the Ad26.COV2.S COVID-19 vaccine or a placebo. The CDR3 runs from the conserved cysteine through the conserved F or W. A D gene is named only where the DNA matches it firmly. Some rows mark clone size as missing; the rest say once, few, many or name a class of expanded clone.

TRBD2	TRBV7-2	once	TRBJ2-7	TGTGCCAGCAGCTTAGCCGCAGCGGGGGACCACTACGAGCAGTACTTC	CASSLAAAGDHYEQYF
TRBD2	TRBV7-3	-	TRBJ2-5	TGTGCCAGCAGCTTAAATAGCGGGAGGGTGGAGACCCAGTACTTC	CASSLNSGRVETQYF
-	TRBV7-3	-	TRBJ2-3	TGTGCCAGCAGCCCGAACCCCTCAGATACGCAGTATTTT	CASSPNPSDTQYF
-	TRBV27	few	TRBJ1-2	TGTGCCAGCAGCCCTACCGCCCTGAGAAGCTATGGCTACACCTTC	CASSPTALRSYGYTF
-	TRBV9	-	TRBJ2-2	TGTGCCAGCAGCGGCACCGTTACCGGGGAGCTGTTTTTT	CASSGTVTGELFF
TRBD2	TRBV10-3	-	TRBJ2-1	TGTGCCATCAGTGAGCCCTACGCCCCACGATCTAGCGGGGAAAGAGAGCAGTTCTTC	CAISEPYAPRSSGEREQFF
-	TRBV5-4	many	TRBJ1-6	TGTGCCAGCACCCGTGGGGGAGAAGCTAGTAATTCACCCCTCCACTTT	CASTRGGEASNSPLHF
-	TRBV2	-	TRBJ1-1	TGTGCCAGCAGTGATTTCGGGGCGCAGGGGACTGAAGCTTTCTTT	CASSDFGAQGTEAFF
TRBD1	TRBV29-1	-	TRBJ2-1	TGCAGCGTCAGCAGGGGTACAGGGGTTGGAGAGCAGTTCTTC	CSVSRGTGVGEQFF
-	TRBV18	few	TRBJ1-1	TGTGCCAGCTCAGCTCAGGAAATGAACACTGAAGCTTTCTTT	CASSAQEMNTEAFF
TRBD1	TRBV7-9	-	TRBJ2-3	TGTGCCAGCAGCTTAATAACAGGGGCAGATACGCAGTATTTT	CASSLITGADTQYF
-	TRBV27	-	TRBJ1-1	TGTGCCAGCAGTTTATGGGGGGGTCAGGGGAGATGGACTGAAGCTTTCTTT	CASSLWGGQGRWTEAFF
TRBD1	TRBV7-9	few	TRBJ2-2	TGTGCCAGCAGCTTCCCGAAAGGACAGGGTGTTCGAGCCGGGGAGCTGTTTTTT	CASSFPKGQGVRAGELFF
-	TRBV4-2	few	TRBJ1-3	TGTGCCAGCAGCCACTTAGGCCCCACTGGAAACACCATATATTTT	CASSHLGPTGNTIYF
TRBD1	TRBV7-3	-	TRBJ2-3	TGTGCCAGCAGCTTAGAGGGGGCCAGAGGGGGAGATACGCAGTATTTT	CASSLEGARGGDTQYF
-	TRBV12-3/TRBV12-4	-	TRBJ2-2	TGTGCCAGCACCCAATCCGGGGAGCTGTTTTTT	CASTQSGELFF